The 28 T cell receptor beta chains given below trace back to one sample, sequenced in a study of blood T cell repertoires in COVID-19. TCRdb's copy holds only in-frame clones and misses some; the assay was immunoSEQ multiplex PCR. The sample records around 84,000 clones, around 86% being singletons. Sequencing input: peripheral blood. The receptors come from a man older than 75 with active or convalescent COVID-19.

The V gene is TRBV18, the J gene TRBJ2-2; TRBD2 agrees at 11 bases. CDR1 and CDR2 (germline): KGHSH, LQKENI. Trimming at V came to 2 bases and at J to 3 bases, leaving 5 bases not matched to a gene. The CDR3 is 17 amino acids. CDR3 bases: TGTGCCAGCTCACCAACCGGGACTAGCGGATACACCGGGGAGCTGTTTTTT. Residues: CASSPTGTSGYTGELFF.

The rearrangement links TRBV28 to TRBJ1-2; 10 positions agree with TRBD1. The V gene end was trimmed by 4 bases and the J gene end by 7 bases; junction bases not matched to a gene: 6. The CDR3 sequence is 14 residues long. Germline V gene data show CDR1 as MDHEN and CDR2 as SYDVKM. CDR3 amino acids: CASSYRQGAFGYTF. CDR3 coding DNA: TGTGCCAGCAGTTATCGACAGGGGGCTTTTGGCTACACCTTC.

V gene TRBV9 combines with J gene TRBJ2-1; D is perhaps TRBD2 (5 bases). The germline gives CDR1 SGDLS, CDR2 YYNGEE. The V end lost 2 bases, the J end lost 2 bases, and 8 bases lay between the germline ends. The CDR3 length is 14 residues. DNA of the CDR3: TGTGCCAGCAGCGTTACCGGGGCCTACAATGAGCAGTTCTTC. Encoded protein: CASSVTGAYNEQFF.

The genes are TRBV6-5 and TRBJ1-5; D is perhaps TRBD1 (5 bases). The CDR3 runs to 13 residues. Trimming stripped 7 bases from V and 4 bases from J, with 11 bases between. Germline values: CDR1 MNHEY, CDR2 SVGAGI. The CDR3 DNA reads as TGTGCCAGCACAGGGTGGGGAAATCAGCCCCAGCATTTT. Amino acid sequence: CASTGWGNQPQHF.

The rearrangement uses TRBV6-1 and TRBJ1-6; D is perhaps TRBD1 (6 bases). The germline V and J ends were trimmed by 2 bases and 5 bases, with 13 bases remaining between them. This CDR3 comprises 16 residues. CDR1 and CDR2 (germline): MNHNS, SASEGT. The CDR3 loop reads CASSEFQGRNNSPLHF. The DNA of the CDR3 is TGTGCCAGCAGTGAATTTCAGGGGCGGAATAATTCACCCCTCCACTTT.

The chain is built from TRBV12-3 or TRBV12-4 and TRBJ1-2; TRBD1 is a possible D gene (5 bases). Trimming took 3 bases from V and 5 from J, leaving 10 bases between them. This CDR3 has 13 amino acids. The CDR3 region is CASSLVQDYGYTF. The CDR3 DNA follows: TGTGCCAGCAGTTTGGTACAGGATTATGGCTACACCTTC.

The chain uses TRBV3-1 (or the pseudogene TRBV3-2) and TRBJ2-2; no definite D call. V dropped 4 bases and J dropped 4 bases, with 7 bases sitting between them. Germline CDR1 and CDR2: LGHDT and YNNKEL (reference sequence). The CDR3 totals 13 residues. The CDR3 DNA reads TGTGCCAGCAGCCTCGTTCCCACCGGGGAGCTGTTTTTT. Its protein product is CASSLVPTGELFF.

This clone occurred a few times. V gene TRBV19 combines with J gene TRBJ1-2, with 7 bases lining up with TRBD1. Germline V gives CDR1 LNHDA, CDR2 SQIVND (reference sequence). With V trimmed by 3 bases and J by 6 bases, 13 bases remained unmatched. This CDR3 spans 16 amino acids. In nucleotides, the CDR3 is TGTGCCAGTAGTATGTCATACGAGGGGGCAATTAATGGCTACACCTTC. It codes for CASSMSYEGAINGYTF.

The chain is built from TRBV9 and TRBJ2-3; 10 positions agree with TRBD1. Trimming removed 3 bases from V and 0 bases from J; junction bases left unmatched: 4. Germline values: CDR1 SGDLS, CDR2 YYNGEE. CDR3 length equals 16 residues. The CDR3 DNA sequence: TGTGCCAGCAGCGATAGACAGGGGGCGAGCACAGATACGCAGTATTTT. Protein sequence: CASSDRQGASTDTQYF.

The V gene is TRBV2, the J gene TRBJ2-6; 9 bases fit TRBD1. Trimming removed 6 bases from V and 3 bases from J; junction bases left unmatched: 6. The CDR3 runs 16 residues. Germline assignment: CDR1 SNHLY and CDR2 FYNNEI. The CDR3 DNA follows: TGTGCCAGCAGGGGACAGGGTTTCTTTGGGGCCAACGTCCTGACTTTC. Translating gives CASRGQGFFGANVLTF.

V gene TRBV18 combines with J gene TRBJ1-6; D not certain. The CDR3 is made up of 14 amino acids. Germline V CDR1 and CDR2: KGHSH, LQKENI. V lost 4 bases and J lost 4, with 8 bases in between. The DNA for the CDR3 is TGTGCCAGCTCACGTGACAAGTATAATTCACCCCTCCACTTT. Translating gives CASSRDKYNSPLHF.

The rearrangement uses TRBV6-5 and TRBJ1-6; D unresolved. The CDR3 runs to 12 residues. Deletions cut 3 bases from V and 7 bases from J, with 4 bases between. CDR1 is MNHEY and CDR2 is SVGAGI in the germline V gene. The CDR3 DNA reads as TGTGCCAGCAGTTATTCGAATTCACCCCTCCACTTT. This codes for CASSYSNSPLHF.

The CDR3 loop reads CASSDQLAGGSGANVLTF. The DNA of the CDR3 is TGTGCCAGTAGTGACCAATTAGCGGGAGGCTCTGGGGCCAACGTCCTGACTTTC. This chain connects TRBV19 to TRBJ2-6, with TRBD2 matching over 10 bases. V shed 5 bases, J shed 0 bases, and the junction held 7 bases outside the gene matches. CDR1 is LNHDA, CDR2 SQIVND, per germline (reference sequence). CDR3 length: 18 amino acids.

The chain uses TRBV10-1 and TRBJ2-5, with 10 bases aligning to TRBD2. The length of the CDR3 is 14 residues. Germline CDR1 and CDR2: WNHNN and SYGVQD (reference sequence). V trimming: 4 bases; J trimming: 2 bases; junction bases outside the gene matches: 1. CDR3 in amino acids: CASSGAGGQETQYF. The CDR3 bases are TGCGCCAGCAGTGGAGCGGGGGGGCAAGAGACCCAGTACTTC.

The rearrangement links TRBV27 to TRBJ1-6; D may be TRBD1 (6 bases). V was cut by 3 bases and J by 6 bases, with 9 bases left in between. From germline, CDR1 is MNHEY and CDR2 SMNVEV (reference sequence). The CDR3 runs to 14 residues. For the CDR3, the DNA is TGTGCCAGCAGTTTCGACAGGTTTAATTCACCCCTCCACTTT. Its translation: CASSFDRFNSPLHF.

The rearrangement links TRBV6-5 to TRBJ1-2; D is unclear. Germline values: CDR1 MNHEY, CDR2 SVGAGI. CDR3 length: 14 amino acids. V lost 0 bases to trimming and J lost 6 bases, with 11 bases between them. CDR3 residues: CASSYSGRPNGYTF. In DNA form, the CDR3 reads TGTGCCAGCAGTTACTCTGGGAGACCTAATGGCTACACCTTC.

This clone was detected only a few times. The chain has TRBV10-3 and TRBJ2-1; 9 bases line up with TRBD2. V gave up 2 bases and J gave up 3 bases; unmatched junction bases: 2. Per germline, CDR1 ENHRY and CDR2 SYGVKD. This CDR3 region has 15 residues. CDR3 loop: CAISERAGGYNEQFF. For the CDR3, the DNA is TGTGCCATCAGTGAGAGAGCGGGAGGCTACAATGAGCAGTTCTTC.

In DNA, the CDR3 is TGTGCCAGCAGCCTGACAGGTTATAGCAATCAGCCCCAGCATTTT. Translation gives CASSLTGYSNQPQHF. V and J are TRBV11-2 and TRBJ1-5, with D tentatively TRBD1 (6 bases). The CDR3 is 15 amino acids. Germline V gives CDR1 SGHAT, CDR2 FQNNGV. V was clipped by 5 bases and J by 0 bases, with 11 bases between them.

The genes are TRBV9 and TRBJ2-5, with a tentative D call TRBD2 (6 bases). V dropped 0 bases and J dropped 2 bases, with 8 bases sitting between them. Per germline, CDR1 SGDLS and CDR2 YYNGEE. The CDR3 loop spans 14 amino acids. CDR3 sequence: CASSVGAGQETQYF. DNA for the CDR3: TGTGCCAGCAGCGTAGGGGCGGGGCAAGAGACCCAGTACTTC.

V and J are TRBV19 and TRBJ2-1, with 15 bases aligning to TRBD2. Unmatched junction bases numbered 4, after V lost 5 bases and J lost 5 bases. Germline CDR1 LNHDA, CDR2 SQIVND (reference sequence). The CDR3 is 16 residues long. CDR3 loop: CASSPRTSGRDNEQFF. The CDR3 coding sequence is TGTGCCAGTAGTCCCAGGACTAGCGGGAGGGACAATGAGCAGTTCTTC.

J is TRBJ2-1 and V is TRBV19; TRBD2 matches 10 bases. Trimming took 5 bases from V and 4 from J; bases not matched to a gene: 5. Per germline, CDR1 LNHDA and CDR2 SQIVND (reference sequence). This CDR3 is built from 15 residues. CDR3 DNA sequence: TGTGCCAGTAGTCCAATAGCGGGAGGATACAATGAGCAGTTCTTC. It codes for CASSPIAGGYNEQFF.

This chain connects TRBV6-5 to TRBJ1-6; 7 nucleotides match TRBD1. With V trimmed by 6 bases and J by 10 bases, 12 bases remained unmatched. This CDR3 spans 15 amino acids. Germline V gives CDR1 MNHEY, CDR2 SVGAGI. CDR3 in amino acids: CASSLTTGVESPLHF. In DNA, the CDR3 is TGTGCCAGCAGCCTAACTACAGGGGTCGAGTCACCCCTCCACTTT.

V usage is TRBV2 and J usage is TRBJ1-1, with 7 bases matching TRBD1. The CDR3 consists of 13 residues. Germline V gives CDR1 SNHLY, CDR2 FYNNEI. V lost 6 bases and J lost 0; bases outside the gene matches: 1. The CDR3 DNA reads TGTGCCAGCAGGGGACAGTTGAACACTGAAGCTTTCTTT. This codes for CASRGQLNTEAFF.

The chain employs TRBV30 and TRBJ2-5, with 13 nucleotides matching TRBD2. CDR1 is GTSNPN and CDR2 is SVGIG in the germline V gene (reference sequence). This CDR3 is built from 17 residues. The trim removed 0 bases at V and 4 bases at J, leaving 8 bases unmatched. The CDR3 DNA reads TGTGCCTGGAGTGTTGGTCCTTGGACTAGCGGGAGAGAGACCCAGTACTTC. This translates into CAWSVGPWTSGRETQYF.

The V call is TRBV18, the J call TRBJ1-1; 7 bases map to TRBD1. There are 15 residues in the CDR3. CDR1 and CDR2 from the germline V gene are KGHSH and LQKENI. V was clipped by 1 base and J by 7 bases; unmatched bases: 9. CDR3 loop: CASSPRRDSTHEAFF. CDR3 nucleotides: TGTGCCAGCTCACCACGGCGGGACAGCACTCATGAAGCTTTCTTT. Looking up the rest from reference TRBV18 and TRBJ1-1 gives the full variable domain: NAGVMQNPRHLVRRRGQEARLRCSPMKGHSHVYWYRQLPEEGLKFMVYLQKENIIDESGMPKERFSAEFPKEGPSILRIQQVVRGDSAAYFCASSPRRDSTHEAFFGQGTRLTVV.

This chain uses TRBV6-4 with TRBJ2-7; 10 nucleotides match TRBD1. From germline, CDR1 is MRHNA and CDR2 SNTAGT. The CDR3 runs 17 residues. Trimming at V came to 2 bases and at J to 0 bases, leaving 7 bases not matched to a gene. The CDR3 sequence: CASSDPVGTGDSYEQYV. The CDR3, as DNA: TGTGCCAGCAGTGACCCAGTTGGGACAGGGGACTCCTACGAGCAGTACGTC.

This rearrangement joins TRBV27 to TRBJ2-1; TRBD2 aligns across 12 bases. The V segment lost 5 bases and the J segment 2 bases; nucleotides outside the gene matches: 4. CDR3 length equals 16 residues. Germline lookup yields CDR1 MNHEY and CDR2 SMNVEV (reference sequence). The CDR3, as DNA: TGTGCCAGCAGTCCTCTAGCGGGAGGGCCCTACAATGAGCAGTTCTTC. This codes for CASSPLAGGPYNEQFF.

This chain connects TRBV7-9 to TRBJ2-2; 11 bases match TRBD1. CDR3 length equals 15 residues. V gave up 7 bases and J gave up 1 base; unmatched junction bases: 2. The V gene's germline CDR1 is SEHNR and CDR2 FQNEAQ (reference sequence). DNA for the CDR3: TGTGCCAGCAAGGGACAGGGGGAGAACACCGGGGAGCTGTTTTTT. Amino acid sequence: CASKGQGENTGELFF.